This TCR beta chain emerged from a study of blood T cell repertoires in COVID-19. About the research overall: Acute-phase and convalescent COVID-19 samples originated in the United States, Italy and Spain. T cells, B-cell-depleted T cells, or PBMCs supplied cDNA or gDNA.

The CDR3 extends over 14 amino acids. V dropped 5 bases and J dropped 2 bases, with 14 bases sitting between them. CDR1 SGHRS and CDR2 YFSETQ come from the germline V gene. As originally analysed: The authors estimated nucleated cell counts from reference gene primer amplification. Assay used: immunoSEQ multiplex PCR; TCRdb lists only in-frame clones, some missing. V and J calls and clone size are as listed in that table; D and trimming were resolved from the DNA. The table records about 230,000 clones, roughly 86% of them present only once. This TCR was recovered from a woman aged 55-69 years with acute or convalescent COVID-19. This chain joins TRBV5-1 and TRBJ2-7; the D gene is possibly TRBD2 (6 bases). The sample was peripheral blood. The CDR3 here is CASSLAGFPYEQYF. CDR3 sequence (DNA): TGCGCCAGCAGTCTGGCGGGATTTCCCTACGAGCAGTACTTC.